This T cell receptor (beta chain) was sequenced in a study of metastatic and nonmetastatic thyroid tumors. Whole-study context: Both malignant and benign thyroid patients supplied peripheral blood and tumor or nodule tissue samples, across which the repertoires of these patients were then compared.

This clone has just a few counts. Its cognate antigen is unknown. The sample has other DNA sequences that encode this CDR3 too. Germline assignment: CDR1 MNHEY and CDR2 SMNVEV (reference sequence). The CDR3 covers 14 residues. Trimming pared 2 bases from V and 3 bases from J, leaving 8 bases between. Findings and caveats of the study: Reports indicated that malignant thyroid tumors showed significantly higher TCR beta diversity than benign nodules did, in blood and tumor.

TCRdb reanalyzed the PCR reads via MiXCR. Of 5,000 or so clones in the sample, roughly 33% were seen once. No treatment of any kind had been given to any patient before thyroid surgery. Source material: adjacent normal tissue. The sequence derives from a male donor with papillary thyroid cancer or a benign thyroid nodule (not recorded which). Some clones in this sample may be carry-over from other donors' samples. The chain employs TRBV27 and TRBJ1-5, with D hard to call. Written as DNA, the CDR3 is TGTGCCAGCAGTTTAAACGGGAACAATCAGCCCCAGCATTTT. Translated: CASSLNGNNQPQHF.